The present T cell receptor (beta chain) was sequenced within a study of vaccination and CD4 T cells after COVID-19. Study-level information: Post-vaccine sampling followed dose two by a median roughly 70 days (range 14 to 241). Overall study results and limits: Rising from roughly 21 to 40, the median of SARS-CoV-2-reactive clonotypes did not change significantly. Nearly all convalescent vaccine-specific clones, 304 of 307, recognized only SARS-CoV-2 spike. In convalescent patients, a median approximately 86% of reactive clones appeared only post-vaccination.

The Oncomine TCR Beta short-read assay generated sequence data from the DNA of cultured CD4+ T cells. TCRdb re-derived calls from the PCR reads in MiXCR, one entry per CDR3 protein. The sample holds nearly 25,000 distinct CDR3 sequences; less than 70% are singletons and the top ten take about 7.8%. The CDR3 is made up of 15 amino acids. V was shortened by 1 base and J by 5 bases, with 12 bases between the two germline ends. From germline, CDR1 is SEHNR and CDR2 FQNEAQ (reference sequence). This clonotype was seen only a few times. The antigen is undetermined. Documented treatment: approximately nine-day PBMC culture with coronavirus spike peptide pools or control peptides (ViraFEST assay).

The specimen was CD4+ T cells from blood, cultured in vitro. The V call is TRBV7-9, the J call TRBJ1-5, with unresolved D. The sequence derives from a human donor who had recovered from COVID-19. This chain's CDR3 is CASSLVGGVHQPQHF. The CDR3 coding sequence is TGTGCCAGCAGCTTAGTTGGTGGTGTTCATCAGCCCCAGCATTTT.